These 21 T cell receptor beta chains share one sample of origin, sequenced in a study of regulatory T cells in long-lasting Graves disease. The time point is: newly diagnosed GD, antithyroid drugs for less than 3 months. Construction of the TCR library relied on RNA isolated from PBMCs. Researchers made TCR beta libraries by using iRepertoire HTBI primers and running Arm-PCR on CDR3 regions. TCRdb re-called the multiplex PCR reads through MiXCR, storing one row per CDR3 protein. The table shows approximately 300,000 distinct CDR3 sequences, with 15% to 20% occurring only once. Sequencing was performed on peripheral blood mononuclear cells (PBMCs), taken at new diagnosis, from a patient treated with antithyroid drugs. The receptor set was obtained from a female donor with Graves disease.

This clonotype has at least ten counts. The gene calls are TRBV11-2 and TRBJ1-4; possible D gene TRBD1, 5 bases. The germline V gene has CDR1 SGHAT and CDR2 FQNNGV. Deletions cut 6 bases from V and 0 bases from J, with 14 bases between. This CDR3 has 16 residues. The CDR3: CASSRQGGTTNEKLFF. The CDR3, as DNA: TGTGCCAGCAGTCGGCAGGGCGGAACAACTAATGAAAAACTGTTTTTT. The full variable domain, rest sourced from reference TRBV11-2 and TRBJ1-4, is EAGVAQSPRYKIIEKRQSVAFWCNPISGHATLYWYQQILGQGPKLLIQFQNNGVVDDSQLPKDRFSAERLKGVDSTLKIQPAKLEDSAVYLCASSRQGGTTNEKLFFGSGTQLSVL.

This clonotype was picked up many times. V is TRBV28 and J is TRBJ1-4; D is uncertain. This CDR3 spans 15 amino acids. The germline gives CDR1 MDHEN, CDR2 SYDVKM. V lost 4 bases and J lost 5, with 14 bases in between. CDR3 nucleotide sequence: TGTGCCAGCAGTTCAACCGGGTCACCGAATGAAAAACTGTTTTTT. It translates to CASSSTGSPNEKLFF.

This clonotype was detected ten times or more. This rearrangement joins TRBV7-2 to TRBJ1-2; a possible D gene is TRBD1 (5 bases). The CDR3 spans 15 residues. CDR1 and CDR2 (germline): SGHTA, FQGNSA. Trimming removed 5 bases from V and 2 bases from J, with 15 bases in between. Here the CDR3 reads CASSTREGLNYGYTF. The CDR3 DNA is TGTGCCAGCAGCACCCGGGAGGGGCTCAACTATGGCTACACCTTC.

This clonotype was detected many times. The V call is TRBV12-5, the J call TRBJ2-2; no definite D call. V lost 2 bases and J 7 bases, leaving 5 bases between the germline ends. The CDR3 spans 12 residues. Per the germline V gene, CDR1 is LGHNT and CDR2 is FRNRAP. Here the CDR3 DNA reads TGTGCTAGTGGTTTGAAGCACGGGGAGCTGTTTTTT. The encoded protein is CASGLKHGELFF.

The chain combines TRBV5-5 with TRBJ1-2, with D unresolved. Germline V gene data show CDR1 as SGHKS and CDR2 as YYEKEE (reference sequence). The V gene lost 4 bases and the J gene lost 4 bases, with 11 bases spanning the gap. The CDR3 runs 13 residues. The CDR3 protein is CASSLRTLYGYTF. The CDR3 DNA is TGTGCCAGCAGCCTAAGGACCCTCTATGGCTACACCTTC.

This clonotype was counted many times. The chain links TRBV11-2 to TRBJ2-7; TRBD1 matches 9 bases. With V trimmed by 6 bases and J by 7 bases, 13 bases remained unmatched. This CDR3 region has 15 residues. Germline values: CDR1 SGHAT, CDR2 FQNNGV. The CDR3 sequence: CASSSLGTGSGEQYF. In nucleotides, the CDR3 is TGTGCCAGCAGTTCACTCGGGACAGGGTCCGGAGAGCAGTACTTC.

The chain has TRBV9 and TRBJ2-5, with D possibly being TRBD1 (5 bases). V gave up 0 bases and J gave up 4 bases, with 13 bases separating them. The CDR3 is 15 residues long. Germline CDR1 SGDLS, CDR2 YYNGEE. This CDR3 is CASSVAGTQGETQYF. CDR3 nucleotides: TGTGCCAGCAGCGTAGCAGGAACCCAGGGAGAGACCCAGTACTTC.

This clonotype came up many times. J is TRBJ2-1 and V is TRBV2; D is unresolved. The CDR3 runs to 14 residues. The germline V gene encodes CDR1 SNHLY and CDR2 FYNNEI. Trimming took 2 bases from V and 4 from J, leaving 9 bases between them. CDR3 bases: TGTGCCAGCAGTGAAATAGTCTCGTACAATGAGCAGTTCTTC. Protein product: CASSEIVSYNEQFF. Combining the CDR3 with reference TRBV2 and TRBJ2-1 gives the whole variable domain EPEVTQTPSHQVTQMGQEVILRCVPISNHLYFYWYRQILGQKVEFLVSFYNNEISEKSEIFDDQFSVERPDGSNFTLKIRSTKLEDSAMYFCASSEIVSYNEQFFGPGTRLTVL.

This clonotype was counted ten times or more. The chain combines TRBV20-1 with TRBJ1-2; 8 nucleotides line up with TRBD1. Looked up from germline, CDR1 is DFQATT and CDR2 is SNEGSKA (reference sequence). The CDR3 runs 12 residues. The junction had 7 bases not matched to a gene; V was cut back by 6 bases and J by 7 bases. In DNA form, the CDR3 reads TGCAGTGCCCCGGACAGGGCTAGTGGCTACACCTTC. Encoded protein: CSAPDRASGYTF.

Remarks on this clonotype: The CDR3 does not end in the conserved phenylalanine or tryptophan, so this is likely a read error. The CDR3 region has the DNA TGTGCCAGCAGCTTAGGTCTGGATCAGCCCCAGCATTCT. Translated, it gives CASSLGLDQPQHS. V usage is TRBV11-2 and J usage is TRBJ1-5; D is unresolved. Germline loops: CDR1 SGHAT, CDR2 FQNNGV. V was trimmed by 1 base and J by 5 bases, leaving 6 bases between them. CDR3 length: 13 amino acids.

This sequence joins TRBV28 and TRBJ1-2; 7 positions agree with TRBD1. The germline V gene has CDR1 MDHEN and CDR2 SYDVKM. The CDR3 runs 13 residues. The ends lost 6 bases at V and 2 bases at J; junction bases unmatched: 3. This CDR3 is CASRIRGNYGYTF. The CDR3 DNA follows: TGTGCCAGCAGGATCAGGGGGAACTATGGCTACACCTTC.

In this sample, this clonotype turned up many times. The rearrangement uses TRBV14 and TRBJ2-1, with 10 bases matching TRBD2. The CDR3 consists of 16 residues. J lost 2 bases, V lost 10 bases, and 11 bases had no gene match. Germline assignment: CDR1 SGHDN and CDR2 FVKESK. In DNA form, the CDR3 reads TGTGCCATCCTGCCGAAAGCGGGAGGGCCCTACAATGAGCAGTTCTTC. This encodes CAILPKAGGPYNEQFF. The entire variable domain, with the rest obtained from reference TRBV14 and TRBJ2-1, is as follows: EAGVTQFPSHSVIEKGQTVTLRCDPISGHDNLYWYRRVMGKEIKFLLHFVKESKQDESGMPNNRFLAERTGGTYSTLKVQPAELEDSGVYFCAILPKAGGPYNEQFFGPGTRLTVL.

This clonotype was counted ten times or more. The chain links TRBV20-1 to TRBJ2-1; 7 positions agree with TRBD2. The ends lost 3 bases at V and 3 bases at J; junction bases unmatched: 5. The length of the CDR3 is 14 residues. Per germline, CDR1 DFQATT and CDR2 SNEGSKA (reference sequence). Here the CDR3 DNA reads TGCAGTGCTAGCGATGCGGGAGTCTACAATGAGCAGTTCTTC. Amino acids: CSASDAGVYNEQFF.

The CDR3 coding sequence is TGTGCCAGCAGTTTATTGGGGGGGCAGTGGTCCTACGAGCAGTACTTC. Amino acid sequence: CASSLLGGQWSYEQYF. V usage is TRBV28 and J usage is TRBJ2-7; a possible D gene is TRBD2 (7 bases). V lost 1 base, J lost 1 base, and 14 bases lay in between. The CDR3 loop spans 16 amino acids. The germline CDR1 and CDR2 sequences are MDHEN and SYDVKM.

This clonotype showed up many times. The chain couples TRBV2 to TRBJ2-1, with 15 nucleotides matching TRBD2. V dropped 6 bases and J dropped 0; count of bases not matched to a gene: 3. Per germline, CDR1 SNHLY and CDR2 FYNNEI. The CDR3 spans 17 residues. CDR3 DNA: TGTGCCAGCAGGCCGGGACTAGCGGGAGGCTCCTACAATGAGCAGTTCTTC. Its translation is CASRPGLAGGSYNEQFF.

Notes on this clonotype: This is likely a read error, given that the CDR3 carries no conserved phenylalanine or tryptophan at its end. The DNA is left out, because the CDR3 cannot be placed on it with certainty; the CDR3 is given as TCRdb lists it. The V and J genes are TRBV11-2 and TRBJ2-5; the table's TRBD1 call for D was not verified on the DNA. The CDR3 spans 14 amino acids, including both terminal residues. CDR1 is SGHAT, CDR2 FQNNGV, per germline. Here the CDR3 reads CASKPPRPPDTQYL.

This clonotype appeared once. One end of the junction is discordant with germline, which a read error may explain. This rearrangement joins TRBV27 to TRBJ2-2; 11 bases are shared with TRBD1. The CDR3 contains 13 residues. Per germline, CDR1 MNHEY and CDR2 SMNVEV (reference sequence). The CDR3 sequence is CASGTGGTGELVF. CDR3 nucleotide sequence: TGTGCCAGCGGGACAGGGGGTACCGGGGAGCTGGTTTTT.

The rearrangement uses TRBV19 and TRBJ1-1; D is unclear. Germline loops: CDR1 LNHDA, CDR2 SQIVND (reference sequence). There are 15 residues in the CDR3. Trimming left V 0 bases short and J 2 bases short, with 10 bases between. Written as DNA, the CDR3 is TGTGCCAGTAGTATAGAGAGCCGGGCCAACACTGAAGCTTTCTTT. Translating gives CASSIESRANTEAFF.

This clonotype was recorded a few times. The V and J genes are TRBV25-1 and TRBJ1-1, with D possibly being TRBD1 (6 bases). This CDR3 has 11 amino acids. V was shortened by 8 bases and J by 5 bases, with 9 bases between the two germline ends. Germline CDR1 reads MGHDK; CDR2 reads SYGVNS. This chain's CDR3 is CASQGSTEAFF. CDR3 nucleotide sequence: TGTGCCAGCCAGGGGAGTACTGAAGCTTTCTTT.

This clonotype has a count of ten or more. This sequence joins TRBV28 and TRBJ2-7, with 7 bases identical to TRBD2. V shed 5 bases, J shed 1 base, and the junction held 8 bases outside the gene matches. Looked up from germline, CDR1 is MDHEN and CDR2 is SYDVKM. This CDR3 is built from 15 residues. The CDR3, as DNA: TGTGCCAGCAGTAACCGAGCGGGGCGGTCCTACGAGCAGTACTTC. Translation: CASSNRAGRSYEQYF.

This clonotype was seen ten or more times. The chain recombines TRBV27 with TRBJ1-2; TRBD1 matches at 7 bases. Trimming took 2 bases from V and 3 from J; bases not matched to a gene: 9. Germline loops: CDR1 MNHEY, CDR2 SMNVEV (reference sequence). This CDR3 region has 16 residues. As DNA, the CDR3 is TGTGCCAGCAGTTTAAGCCCCGGGACAGCATACTATGGCTACACCTTC. Encoded protein: CASSLSPGTAYYGYTF.